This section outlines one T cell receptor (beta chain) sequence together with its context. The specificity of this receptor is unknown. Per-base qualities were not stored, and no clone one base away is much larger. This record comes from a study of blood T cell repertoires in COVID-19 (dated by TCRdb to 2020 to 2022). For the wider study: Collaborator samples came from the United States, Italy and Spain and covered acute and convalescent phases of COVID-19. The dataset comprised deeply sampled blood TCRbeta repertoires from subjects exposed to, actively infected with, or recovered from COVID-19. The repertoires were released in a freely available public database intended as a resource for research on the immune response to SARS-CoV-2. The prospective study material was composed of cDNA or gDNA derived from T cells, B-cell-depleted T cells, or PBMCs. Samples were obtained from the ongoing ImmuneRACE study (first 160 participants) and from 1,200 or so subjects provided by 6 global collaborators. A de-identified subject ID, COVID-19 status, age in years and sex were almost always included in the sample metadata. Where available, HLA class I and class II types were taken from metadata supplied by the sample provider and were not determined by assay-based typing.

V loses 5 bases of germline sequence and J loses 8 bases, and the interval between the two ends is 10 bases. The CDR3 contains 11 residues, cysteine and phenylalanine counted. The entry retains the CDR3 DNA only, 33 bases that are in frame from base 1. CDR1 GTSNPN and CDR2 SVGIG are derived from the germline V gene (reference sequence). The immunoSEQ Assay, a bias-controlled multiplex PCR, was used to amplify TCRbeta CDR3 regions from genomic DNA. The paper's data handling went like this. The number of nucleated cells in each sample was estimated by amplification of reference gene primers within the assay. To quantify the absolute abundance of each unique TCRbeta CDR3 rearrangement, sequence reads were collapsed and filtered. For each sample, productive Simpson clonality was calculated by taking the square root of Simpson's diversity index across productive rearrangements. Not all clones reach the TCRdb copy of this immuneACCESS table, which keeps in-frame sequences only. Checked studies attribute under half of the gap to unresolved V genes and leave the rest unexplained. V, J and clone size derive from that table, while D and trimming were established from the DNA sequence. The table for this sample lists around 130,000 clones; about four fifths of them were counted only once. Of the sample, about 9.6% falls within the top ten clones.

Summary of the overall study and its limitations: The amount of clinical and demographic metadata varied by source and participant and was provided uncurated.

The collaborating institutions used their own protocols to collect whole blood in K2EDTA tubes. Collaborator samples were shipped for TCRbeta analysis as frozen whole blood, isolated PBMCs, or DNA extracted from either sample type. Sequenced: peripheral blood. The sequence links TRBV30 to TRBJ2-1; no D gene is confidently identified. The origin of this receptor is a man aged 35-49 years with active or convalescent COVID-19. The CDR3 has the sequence CAWETGYEQFF. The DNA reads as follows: TGTGCCTGGGAGACTGGCTATGAGCAGTTCTTC.